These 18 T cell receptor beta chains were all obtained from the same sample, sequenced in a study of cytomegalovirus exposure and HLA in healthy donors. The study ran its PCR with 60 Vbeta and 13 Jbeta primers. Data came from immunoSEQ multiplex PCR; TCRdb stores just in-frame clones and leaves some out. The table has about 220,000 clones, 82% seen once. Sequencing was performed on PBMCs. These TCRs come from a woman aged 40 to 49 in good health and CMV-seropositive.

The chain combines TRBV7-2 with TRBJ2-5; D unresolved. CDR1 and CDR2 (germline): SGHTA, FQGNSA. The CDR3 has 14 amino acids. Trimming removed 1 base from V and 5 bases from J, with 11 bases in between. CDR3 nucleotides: TGTGCCAGCAGCTTAGATTGGTCAGCGGAGACCCAGTACTTC. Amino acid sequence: CASSLDWSAETQYF.

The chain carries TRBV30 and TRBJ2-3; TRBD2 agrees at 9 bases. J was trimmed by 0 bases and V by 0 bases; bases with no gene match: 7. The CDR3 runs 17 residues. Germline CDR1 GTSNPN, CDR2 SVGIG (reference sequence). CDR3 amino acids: CAWSVVPAGGSTDTQYF. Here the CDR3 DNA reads TGTGCCTGGAGTGTAGTCCCCGCGGGGGGGAGCACAGATACGCAGTATTTT.

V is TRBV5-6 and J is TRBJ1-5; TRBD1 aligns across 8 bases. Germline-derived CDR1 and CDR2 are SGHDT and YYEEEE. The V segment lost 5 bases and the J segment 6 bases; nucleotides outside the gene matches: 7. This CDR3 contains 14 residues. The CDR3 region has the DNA TGTGCCAGCAGTCCTACAGGGGGAGGTCAGCCCCAGCATTTT. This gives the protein CASSPTGGGQPQHF.

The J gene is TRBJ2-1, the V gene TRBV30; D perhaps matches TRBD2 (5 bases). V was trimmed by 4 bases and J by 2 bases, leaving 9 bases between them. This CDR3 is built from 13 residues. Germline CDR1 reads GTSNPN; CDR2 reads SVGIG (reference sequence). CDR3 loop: CAWNLAPYNEQFF. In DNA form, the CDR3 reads TGTGCCTGGAATCTAGCACCCTACAATGAGCAGTTCTTC.

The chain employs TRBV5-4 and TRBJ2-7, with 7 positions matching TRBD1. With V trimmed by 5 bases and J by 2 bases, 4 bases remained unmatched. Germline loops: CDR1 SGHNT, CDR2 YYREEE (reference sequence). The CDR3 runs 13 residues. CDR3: CASRPGTAYEQYF. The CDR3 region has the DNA TGTGCCAGCAGACCGGGGACAGCCTACGAGCAGTACTTC.

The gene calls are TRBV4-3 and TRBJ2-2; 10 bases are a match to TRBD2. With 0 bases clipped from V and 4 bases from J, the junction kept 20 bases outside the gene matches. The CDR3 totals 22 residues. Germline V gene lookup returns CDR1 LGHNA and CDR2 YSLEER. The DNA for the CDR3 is TGCGCCAGCAGCCAAGAAGCAGCCCTATGGAGCGGGGGGGTGTTGAGCACCGGGGAGCTGTTTTTT. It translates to CASSQEAALWSGGVLSTGELFF.

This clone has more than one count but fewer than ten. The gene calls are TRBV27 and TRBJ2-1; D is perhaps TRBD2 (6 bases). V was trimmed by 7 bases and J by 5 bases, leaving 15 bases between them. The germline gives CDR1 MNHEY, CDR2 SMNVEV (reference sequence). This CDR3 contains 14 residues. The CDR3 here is CASTDYPNHNEQFF. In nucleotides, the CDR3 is TGTGCCAGCACGGACTATCCGAACCACAATGAGCAGTTCTTC.

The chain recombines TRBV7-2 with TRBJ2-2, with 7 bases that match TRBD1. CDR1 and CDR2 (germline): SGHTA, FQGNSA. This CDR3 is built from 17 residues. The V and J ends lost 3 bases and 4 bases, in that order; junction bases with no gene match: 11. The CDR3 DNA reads TGTGCCAGCAGCTTCAGAGTCACAGGGGATTCCACCGGGGAGCTGTTTTTT. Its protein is CASSFRVTGDSTGELFF. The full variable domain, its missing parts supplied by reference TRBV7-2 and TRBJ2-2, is GAGVSQSPSNKVTEKGKDVELRCDPISGHTALYWYRQSLGQGLEFLIYFQGNSAPDKSGLPSDRFSAERTGGSVSTLTIQRTQQEDSAVYLCASSFRVTGDSTGELFFGEGSRLTVL.

The CDR3 loop reads CASGLGQGRTDTQYF. The CDR3 bases are TGTGCTAGTGGTTTAGGACAGGGCCGCACAGATACGCAGTATTTT. The V and J genes are TRBV12-5 and TRBJ2-3, with 8 nucleotides matching TRBD1. Trimming cost V 3 bases and J 1 base; bases outside gene matches: 3. Germline-derived CDR1 and CDR2 are LGHNT and FRNRAP. There are 15 residues in the CDR3.

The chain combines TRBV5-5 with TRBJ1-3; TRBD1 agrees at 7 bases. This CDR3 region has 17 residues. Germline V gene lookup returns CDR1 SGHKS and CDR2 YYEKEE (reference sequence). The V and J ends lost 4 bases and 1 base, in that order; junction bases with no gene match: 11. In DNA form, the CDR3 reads TGTGCCAGCAGCCTTTACCTCCTACAGGGGTCTGGAAACACCATATATTTT. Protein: CASSLYLLQGSGNTIYF.

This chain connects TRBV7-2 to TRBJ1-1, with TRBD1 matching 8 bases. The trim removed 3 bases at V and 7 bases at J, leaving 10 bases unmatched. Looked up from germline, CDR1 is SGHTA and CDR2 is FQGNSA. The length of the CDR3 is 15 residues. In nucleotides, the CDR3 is TGTGCCAGCAGCTTTGCCGGGACAGGAAAATATGAAGCTTTCTTT. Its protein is CASSFAGTGKYEAFF.

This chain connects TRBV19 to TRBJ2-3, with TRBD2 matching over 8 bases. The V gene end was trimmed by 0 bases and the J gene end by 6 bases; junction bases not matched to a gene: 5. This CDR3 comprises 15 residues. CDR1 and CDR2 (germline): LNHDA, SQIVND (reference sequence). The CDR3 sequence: CASSIDGGRIDTQYF. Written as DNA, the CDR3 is TGTGCCAGTAGTATAGACGGCGGGAGGATCGATACGCAGTATTTT.

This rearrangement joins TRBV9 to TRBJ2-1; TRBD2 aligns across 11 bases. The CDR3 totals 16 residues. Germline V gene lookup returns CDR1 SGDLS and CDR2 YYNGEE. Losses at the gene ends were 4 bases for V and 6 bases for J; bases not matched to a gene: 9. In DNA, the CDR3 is TGTGCCAGCAGCCCCATTAGCGGGGGGGCCGGCAATGAGCAGTTCTTC. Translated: CASSPISGGAGNEQFF.

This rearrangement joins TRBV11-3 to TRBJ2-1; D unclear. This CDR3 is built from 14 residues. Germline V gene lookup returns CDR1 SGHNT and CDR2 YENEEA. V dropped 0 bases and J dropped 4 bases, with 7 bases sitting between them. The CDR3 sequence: CASSLDSVYNEQFF. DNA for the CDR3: TGTGCCAGCAGCTTAGACTCAGTTTACAATGAGCAGTTCTTC.

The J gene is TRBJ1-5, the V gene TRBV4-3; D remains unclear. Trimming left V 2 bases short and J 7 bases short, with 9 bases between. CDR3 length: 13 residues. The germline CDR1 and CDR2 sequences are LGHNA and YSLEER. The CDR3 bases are TGCGCCAGCAGCCAATCTAATGAGCAGCCCCAGCATTTT. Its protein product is CASSQSNEQPQHF.

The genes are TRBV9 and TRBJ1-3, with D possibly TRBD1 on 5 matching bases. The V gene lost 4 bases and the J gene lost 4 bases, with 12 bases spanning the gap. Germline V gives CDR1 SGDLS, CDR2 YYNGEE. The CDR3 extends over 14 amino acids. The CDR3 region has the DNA TGTGCCAGCAGCCCCCCGACAGAAGGAAACACCATATATTTT. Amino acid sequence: CASSPPTEGNTIYF.

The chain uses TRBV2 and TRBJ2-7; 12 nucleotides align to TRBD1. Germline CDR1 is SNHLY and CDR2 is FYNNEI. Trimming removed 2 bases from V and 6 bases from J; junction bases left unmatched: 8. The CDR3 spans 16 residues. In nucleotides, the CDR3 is TGTGCCAGCAGTGAATCGTGGGGACAGGGGGCATCCGAGCAGTACTTC. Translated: CASSESWGQGASEQYF.

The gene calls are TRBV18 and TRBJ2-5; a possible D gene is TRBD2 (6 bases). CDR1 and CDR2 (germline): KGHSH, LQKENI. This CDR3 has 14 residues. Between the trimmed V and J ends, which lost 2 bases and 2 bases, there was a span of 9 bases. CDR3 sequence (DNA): TGTGCCAGCTCACCAGGGACTGTTCAAGAGACCCAGTACTTC. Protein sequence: CASSPGTVQETQYF.